What follows describes a single T cell receptor (beta chain). These data originate in a study of blood T cell repertoires in COVID-19. Whole-study context: Some COVID-19 samples were acute and others convalescent; all came from the United States, Italy and Spain. Nucleic acid was either cDNA or gDNA, and it came from T cells, B-cell-depleted T cells, or PBMCs.

As originally analysed: It was from reference gene primer amplification that nucleated cell counts were estimated. Data came from immunoSEQ multiplex PCR; TCRdb stores just in-frame clones and leaves some out. The D gene and trimming were derived from the DNA, and the V and J assignments and clone size from that table. The sample lists some 130,000 clones; approximately 80% were seen once. The receptor comes from a man between 65 and 85 years old with acute or convalescent COVID-19. The sequencing sample was made of peripheral blood.

The CDR3 DNA reads as TGTGCCTGGGCCTTGGGACTAGCGGGGGGGCCAGATACGCAGTATTTT. Translating gives CAWALGLAGGPDTQYF. The chain has TRBV30 and TRBJ2-3; TRBD2 agrees at 16 bases. V gave up 5 bases and J gave up 4 bases; unmatched junction bases: 6. CDR3 length: 16 amino acids. Germline V gives CDR1 GTSNPN, CDR2 SVGIG (reference sequence).